This is a list of T cell receptor beta chains from one sample in a study of CD8 T cells in Susac syndrome. MiXCR, run by TCRdb on the immunoSEQ multiplex PCR reads, gives a single entry per CDR3 protein. The table lists around 300,000 distinct CDR3 sequences, 92% of them singletons. The sample comprised CD4+ T cells from PBMCs. All receptors derive from a human donor with multiple sclerosis. Both conserved end residues are trimmed from each CDR3. The size entry is marked missing in some rows and otherwise reads once, few, many or a size class.

v_gene	len	j_gene	abundance	CDR3aa
TRBV20-1	15	TRBJ2-2	-	SARDSGGSRSRGELF
TRBV5-4	11	TRBJ2-7	-	ATRRGGSYEQY
TRBV12-3/TRBV12-4	13	TRBJ1-2	-	ASSPMGAASYGYT
TRBV4-2	11	TRBJ1-1	-	ASSQRWGLEAF
TRBV19	13	TRBJ1-4	-	ASSITDSSNEKLF
TRBV7-3	10	TRBJ2-5	-	ASAQGSGTQY
TRBV5-6	13	TRBJ1-5	once	ASSLDRDDLQPQH
TRBV4-1	11	TRBJ1-2	-	ASSQVQGYGYT
TRBV7-2	12	TRBJ2-5	-	ASTDRRSQETQY
TRBV29-1	10	TRBJ2-3	-	SVATSTDTQY
TRBV6-1	12	TRBJ2-5	once	ASRTSGGGETQY
TRBV20-1	12	TRBJ1-2	-	SAKPHPLVYGYT
TRBV10-3	10	TRBJ1-2	-	AVGPLGSGYT
TRBV4-3	17	TRBJ1-1	-	ASSQDSTRGRPRNTEAF
TRBV12-3/TRBV12-4	15	TRBJ1-1	-	ASSYRTGGFVNTEAF
TRBV5-1	15	TRBJ2-1	-	ASSLGVAGSSYNEQF
TRBV7-9	12	TRBJ2-1	-	ASVTSGRKNEQF
TRBV5-7	13	TRBJ1-5	-	ATQRCRQGRQPQH
TRBV29-1	11	TRBJ1-2	-	SAGTGAGYGYT
TRBV20-1	15	TRBJ2-3	-	SATRVHASGSTDTQY
TRBV24-1	12	TRBJ1-2	-	ATSDSGEDYGYT
TRBV5-6	14	TRBJ2-3	-	ASSFPQGRMTDTQY
TRBV12-3/TRBV12-4	14	TRBJ1-1	once	ASSSLWGQMNTEAF
TRBV20-1	11	TRBJ1-2	-	SAGPGQNYGYT
TRBV6-5	12	TRBJ1-5	once	ASSSYRGRQPQH
TRBV5-8	12	TRBJ2-3	-	ASSLFGTTDTQY
TRBV6-2/TRBV6-3	13	TRBJ1-1	-	ASRPVGQMNTEAF
TRBV19	12	TRBJ1-5	-	ASSINRGNRPQH
TRBV20-1	12	TRBJ2-3	-	SAPIPGSPDTQY
TRBV18	12	TRBJ1-1	-	ASSPQRENTEAF
TRBV29-1	15	TRBJ2-1	-	SVGLAEGYPLNDEQF
TRBV12-3/TRBV12-4	13	TRBJ2-7	once	ASSLRRQGGDEQY
TRBV18	10	TRBJ1-1	-	ASSPDLGEAF
TRBV20-1	12	TRBJ1-2	-	SARGPSRGYGYT
TRBV3-1	11	TRBJ1-1	-	ASSGQYHTEAF
TRBV30	10	TRBJ2-3	-	AWSSGGDTQY
TRBV18	12	TRBJ2-7	-	ASSPGTVSGEQY
TRBV7-3	13	TRBJ2-2	-	ASSLRQRNTGELF
TRBV11-2	17	TRBJ2-5	-	ASRSLRRLAGTTQETQY
TRBV7-9	14	TRBJ2-3	-	ASSLEGGATTDTQY
TRBV20-1	13	TRBJ2-7	-	SANGQGAVAYEQY
TRBV11-3	12	TRBJ2-2	-	ASSLRVNTGELF
TRBV19	11	TRBJ2-5	few	ASRDRTGMTQY
TRBV19	9	TRBJ1-1	-	ASSGGTEAF
TRBV7-9	9	TRBJ2-7	-	ASSFSYEQY
TRBV7-2	13	TRBJ1-1	-	ASNLYPGSNTEAF